This T cell receptor (beta chain) was captured by sequencing in a study of beta chain features in type 1 diabetes. Study-level points and caveats: When Type 1 diabetes patients were examined, their TCRB CDR3s proved moderately but significantly shorter in all four CD4+ subsets.

CDR3 length: 15 residues. Germline V gene data show CDR1 as SGDLS and CDR2 as YYNGEE. The trim removed 0 bases at V and 4 bases at J, leaving 5 bases unmatched. This clone was seen more than once but under ten times. The antigen is unknown. Every bit of the isolated RNA underwent reverse transcription, so sequencing read expressed TCRB transcripts. Only in-frame clones appear in the TCRdb table, and some are missing; sequencing was by immunoSEQ multiplex PCR. This table holds about 300,000 clones, around an eighth found once. The receptor comes from a woman between 18 and 30 years old with type 1 diabetes. The chain links TRBV9 to TRBJ1-2, with TRBD1 matching 8 bases. Material for sequencing was naive CD4+ T cells from blood. The CDR3 here is CASSVEGRGPYGYTF. CDR3 in DNA: TGTGCCAGCAGCGTAGAGGGCAGGGGGCCCTATGGCTACACCTTC.